Presented here are 32 T cell receptor beta chains from one specimen sequenced in a study of early stage breast cancer tumors. The data were produced by immunoSEQ multiplex PCR, yet TCRdb's version contains in-frame clones alone and is incomplete. The sample includes under 75,000 clones, about 83% of them seen just once. Source material: blood. Every receptor here comes from a person aged 25 to 39 with breast cancer.

This rearrangement joins TRBV30 to TRBJ1-2, with D tentatively TRBD1 (5 bases). With 7 bases removed from V and 4 bases from J, the gap between germline ends came to 13 bases. CDR1 and CDR2 from the germline V gene are GTSNPN and SVGIG (reference sequence). CDR3 size: 12 residues. This CDR3 is CASYSGIYGYTF. In DNA form, the CDR3 reads TGTGCCTCATACTCAGGGATCTATGGCTACACCTTC.

The chain employs TRBV5-1 and TRBJ2-3; D may correspond to TRBD1 or TRBD2 (5 bases each). The germline CDR1 and CDR2 sequences are SGHRS and YFSETQ. The ends were cut back, 0 bases at V and 1 base at J, with 12 bases in the middle. This CDR3 has 16 residues. The CDR3 loop reads CASSLAGQGGTDTQYF. As DNA, the CDR3 is TGCGCCAGCAGCTTGGCCGGTCAGGGAGGCACAGATACGCAGTATTTT. Supplemented by reference TRBV5-1 and TRBJ2-3, the full variable domain reads KAGVTQTPRYLIKTRGQQVTLSCSPISGHRSVSWYQQTPGQGLQFLFEYFSETQRNKGNFPGRFSGRQFSNSRSEMNVSTLELGDSALYLCASSLAGQGGTDTQYFGPGTRLTVL.

V and J are TRBV7-2 and TRBJ2-3; weak D call: TRBD2 (5 bases). V was clipped by 3 bases and J by 0 bases, with 10 bases between them. In germline, CDR1 is SGHTA, CDR2 FQGNSA. This CDR3 has 15 residues. CDR3: CASSLRGLSTDTQYF. The CDR3 DNA follows: TGTGCCAGCAGCTTGCGAGGGCTTAGCACAGATACGCAGTATTTT.

The rearrangement joins TRBV7-9 to TRBJ2-7; no reliable D call. CDR1 and CDR2 (germline): SEHNR, FQNEAQ (reference sequence). This CDR3 has 15 residues. V was cut by 5 bases and J by 0 bases, with 14 bases left in between. The CDR3 loop is CASSQDQRSSYEQYF. The CDR3 nucleotides are TGTGCCAGCAGCCAAGACCAAAGGAGCTCCTACGAGCAGTACTTC. Together with reference TRBV7-9 and TRBJ2-7, the CDR3 gives the full variable domain: DTGVSQNPRHKITKRGQNVTFRCDPISEHNRLYWYRQTLGQGPEFLTYFQNEAQLEKSRLLSDRFSAERPKGSFSTLEIQRTEQGDSAMYLCASSQDQRSSYEQYFGPGTRLTVT.

The chain joins TRBV9 to TRBJ1-3, with unresolved D. The CDR3 runs 16 residues. V was cut by 4 bases and J by 0 bases, with 14 bases left in between. Germline V gene data show CDR1 as SGDLS and CDR2 as YYNGEE. The CDR3: CASSKYPTNSGNTIYF. The CDR3 DNA sequence: TGTGCCAGCAGCAAGTACCCGACCAACTCTGGAAACACCATATATTTT.

This clone was picked up a small number of times. The chain joins TRBV4-2 to TRBJ2-6, with D perhaps TRBD2 (7 bases). Trimming cost V 0 bases and J 4 bases, with 13 bases left between them. Germline CDR1 reads LGHNA; CDR2 reads YNFKEQ. This CDR3 is 17 amino acids long. Written as DNA, the CDR3 is TGTGCCAGCAGCCAAGAGGACAGCGGGGCAGGGGCCAACGTCCTGACTTTC. This sequence encodes CASSQEDSGAGANVLTF.

This rearrangement joins TRBV6-1 to TRBJ2-5; 11 bases match TRBD2. This CDR3 has 16 amino acids. The germline CDR1 and CDR2 sequences are MNHNS and SASEGT. V trimming: 3 bases; J trimming: 2 bases; junction bases outside the gene matches: 5. In nucleotides, the CDR3 is TGTGCCAGCAGTGAGTCTAGCGGGAGGACACAAGAGACCCAGTACTTC. Translating it yields CASSESSGRTQETQYF.

The chain uses TRBV30 and TRBJ2-5; D is ambiguous. The J call is doubtful: the DNA matches TRBJ2-7 better. The germline V gene has CDR1 GTSNPN and CDR2 SVGIG (reference sequence). This CDR3 comprises 16 residues. CDR3 loop: CAWDGQTRFSSYEQYF. The CDR3 coding sequence is TGTGCCTGGGACGGGCAAACCAGGTTTAGCTCCTACGAGCAGTACTTC.

The rearrangement links TRBV6-6 to TRBJ2-6; D gene uncertain. The CDR3 sequence is 15 residues long. V dropped 7 bases and J dropped 0 bases, with 10 bases sitting between them. Germline loops: CDR1 MNHNY, CDR2 SVGAGI (reference sequence). For the CDR3, the DNA is TGTGCCAGCACTAAACCGCGCTCTGGGGCCAACGTCCTGACTTTC. Translated: CASTKPRSGANVLTF.

This sequence joins TRBV5-1 and TRBJ2-3; D possibly matches TRBD1 or TRBD2 (5 bases each). Germline V lookup: CDR1 SGHRS, CDR2 YFSETQ. CDR3 length equals 15 residues. Deletions cut 6 bases from V and 2 bases from J, with 16 bases between. The chain's CDR3 is CASISGTAYTDTQYF. The CDR3, as DNA: TGCGCCAGCATATCCGGGACGGCTTACACAGATACGCAGTATTTT.

In its sample, this clone was seen once. The rearrangement links TRBV5-6 to TRBJ2-7, with unresolved D. The germline CDR1 and CDR2 sequences are SGHDT and YYEEEE. This CDR3 has 12 residues. Trimming left V 0 bases short and J 1 base short, with 2 bases between. This chain's CDR3 is CASSLESYEQYF. The DNA for the CDR3 is TGTGCCAGCAGCTTGGAGTCCTACGAGCAGTACTTC. Combining the CDR3 with reference TRBV5-6 and TRBJ2-7 gives the whole variable domain DAGVTQSPTHLIKTRGQQVTLRCSPKSGHDTVSWYQQALGQGPQFIFQYYEEEERQRGNFPDRFSGHQFPNYSSELNVNALLLGDSALYLCASSLESYEQYFGPGTRLTVT.

This chain connects TRBV13 to TRBJ2-5; 7 bases are shared with TRBD2. The CDR3 is made up of 16 amino acids. V gave up 2 bases and J gave up 2 bases; unmatched junction bases: 8. Germline CDR1 and CDR2: PRHDT and FYEKMQ (reference sequence). The CDR3 DNA sequence: TGTGCCAGCAGCTTAATGACGGGAGGTCTTCAAGAGACCCAGTACTTC. Translated, it gives CASSLMTGGLQETQYF.

The chain employs TRBV11-2 and TRBJ2-1; unclear D gene. The germline V and J ends were trimmed by 2 bases and 6 bases, with 2 bases remaining between them. Germline V gene sequence: CDR1 SGHAT, CDR2 FQNNGV. The CDR3 extends over 11 amino acids. The CDR3 DNA reads as TGTGCCAGCAGCTTAACCAATGAGCAGTTCTTC. Translated, it gives CASSLTNEQFF.

This rearrangement joins TRBV5-1 to TRBJ2-1; the D gene is possibly TRBD2 (6 bases). The V end was cut by 2 bases, the J end by 6 bases, with 18 bases between. The V gene's germline CDR1 is SGHRS and CDR2 YFSETQ. The CDR3 runs 16 residues. The CDR3: CASSLPLASTSNEQFF. CDR3 bases: TGCGCCAGCAGCTTACCTCTAGCGAGTACCTCCAATGAGCAGTTCTTC.

In its sample, this clone was seen once. This chain uses TRBV6-1 with TRBJ2-1; TRBD1 aligns across 8 bases. The ends lost 6 bases at V and 6 bases at J; junction bases unmatched: 10. The germline gives CDR1 MNHNS, CDR2 SASEGT. The CDR3 has 15 residues. CDR3 DNA sequence: TGTGCCAGCAGCTCAGGACAGGGAGTGGGCAATGAGCAGTTCTTC. It encodes CASSSGQGVGNEQFF.

The CDR3 sequence is CASSVGGRTDTQYF. The CDR3 DNA follows: TGTGCCAGCAGTGTAGGAGGGCGCACAGATACGCAGTATTTT. The V and J genes are TRBV6-1 and TRBJ2-3; the D gene is possibly TRBD2 (6 bases). Germline CDR1 reads MNHNS; CDR2 reads SASEGT. V was trimmed by 4 bases and J by 1 base, leaving 9 bases between them. CDR3 length: 14 residues.

The chain is built from TRBV25-1 and TRBJ2-5; TRBD2 aligns across 11 bases. The CDR3 is 15 amino acids. Germline V gives CDR1 MGHDK, CDR2 SYGVNS. With 6 bases clipped from V and 2 bases from J, the junction kept 5 bases outside the gene matches. CDR3 sequence (DNA): TGTGCCAGCAGAATAGCGGGAGGGGCACAAGAGACCCAGTACTTC. It codes for CASRIAGGAQETQYF.

The rearrangement uses TRBV11-2 and TRBJ2-7; D might be TRBD1 or TRBD2, each matching 5 bases. V was trimmed by 5 bases and J by 6 bases, leaving 11 bases between them. Germline V CDR1 and CDR2: SGHAT, FQNNGV. CDR3 length: 12 residues. In nucleotides, the CDR3 is TGTGCCAGCAGCCTGGCCGGGGCCGAGCAGTACTTC. Translated: CASSLAGAEQYF.

The CDR3 loop reads CASSYSVKGANYEQYF. Written as DNA, the CDR3 is TGTGCCAGCAGTTACTCGGTTAAGGGGGCAAACTACGAGCAGTACTTC. The chain recombines TRBV6-5 with TRBJ2-7; TRBD1 aligns across 7 bases. Germline V lookup: CDR1 MNHEY, CDR2 SVGAGI. This CDR3 region has 16 residues. The trim removed 0 bases at V and 3 bases at J, leaving 8 bases unmatched.

The chain is built from TRBV4-1 and TRBJ2-3, with D possibly being TRBD1 (6 bases). Between the trimmed V and J ends, which lost 5 bases and 0 bases, there was a span of 9 bases. The CDR3 is 14 residues long. In germline, CDR1 is MGHRA, CDR2 YSYEKL. CDR3 amino acids: CASSNTGSTDTQYF. The DNA for the CDR3 is TGCGCCAGCAGCAACACAGGGAGCACAGATACGCAGTATTTT.

This chain connects TRBV13 to TRBJ2-7; D might be TRBD1 or TRBD2, each matching 6 bases. V lost 7 bases, J lost 4 bases, and 14 bases lay in between. Germline CDR1 PRHDT, CDR2 FYEKMQ (reference sequence). The CDR3 loop spans 13 amino acids. The CDR3 is CASTPEGEYEQYF. The CDR3 DNA reads as TGTGCCAGCACTCCGGAGGGGGAATACGAGCAGTACTTC. Full variable domain (rest looked up from reference TRBV13 and TRBJ2-7): AAGVIQSPRHLIKEKRETATLKCYPIPRHDTVYWYQQGPGQDPQFLISFYEKMQSDKGSIPDRFSAQQFSDYHSELNMSSLELGDSALYFCASTPEGEYEQYFGPGTRLTVT.

The CDR3 sequence is CASSLQAPGDTEAFF. For the CDR3, the DNA is TGCGCCAGCAGCTTACAGGCCCCGGGGGACACTGAAGCTTTCTTT. V usage is TRBV5-1 and J usage is TRBJ1-1; a possible D gene is TRBD1 (5 bases). Germline V gene data show CDR1 as SGHRS and CDR2 as YFSETQ. With 2 bases removed from V and 3 bases from J, the gap between germline ends came to 14 bases. CDR3 length equals 15 residues.

The chain combines TRBV6-1 with TRBJ2-3; the D gene could be TRBD1 or TRBD2 (5 bases each). The V gene lost 7 bases and the J gene lost 2 bases, with 13 bases spanning the gap. Germline V gene data show CDR1 as MNHNS and CDR2 as SASEGT. CDR3 length: 14 amino acids. CDR3: CASTGTQHTDTQYF. CDR3 in DNA: TGTGCCAGCACCGGGACGCAGCACACAGATACGCAGTATTTT.

The V gene is TRBV21-1, the J gene TRBJ1-5. TRBV21-1 is annotated as a pseudogene. This CDR3 is built from 13 residues. In nucleotides, the CDR3 is TGTGCCAGCAGAGACGGCGGAAATCAGCCCCAGCATTTT. Amino acid sequence: CASRDGGNQPQHF.

This clone was counted once. The rearrangement uses TRBV11-3 and TRBJ2-3; TRBD2 matches at 9 bases. Germline values: CDR1 SGHNT, CDR2 YENEEA. The CDR3 is 15 amino acids. Losses at the gene ends were 2 bases for V and 1 base for J; bases not matched to a gene: 1. Here the CDR3 reads CASSLLAGRTDTQYF. In DNA form, the CDR3 reads TGTGCCAGCAGCTTACTAGCGGGGCGCACAGATACGCAGTATTTT.

The chain has TRBV14 and TRBJ1-1; 7 nucleotides match TRBD1. Trimming cost V 0 bases and J 3 bases; bases outside gene matches: 7. The germline V gene encodes CDR1 SGHDN and CDR2 FVKESK. CDR3 length: 16 amino acids. This CDR3 is CASSQDLGTAYTEAFF. As DNA, the CDR3 is TGTGCCAGCAGCCAAGATCTGGGGACAGCCTACACTGAAGCTTTCTTT.

J is TRBJ2-1 and V is TRBV7-3; maybe TRBD2 (6 bases). Germline assignment: CDR1 SGHTA and CDR2 FQGTGA. This CDR3 is built from 16 residues. Trimming cost V 4 bases and J 3 bases, with 16 bases left between them. The CDR3, as DNA: TGTGCCAGCAGCTACGGCGCGGAGGGGATCTACAATGAGCAGTTCTTC. It is translated as CASSYGAEGIYNEQFF.

The chain uses TRBV23-1 and TRBJ1-1; D remains ambiguous. TRBV23-1 is identified as an open reading frame with a role that is uncertain. V dropped 4 bases and J dropped 6 bases, with 6 bases sitting between them. The CDR3 length is 11 residues. CDR3 DNA: TGCGCCAGCAGTCCAGGACCTGAAGCTTTCTTT. It specifies CASSPGPEAFF.

This clone was observed a few times. This chain uses TRBV6-5 with TRBJ2-7; a weak D match, TRBD2 (5 bases). The CDR3 runs to 12 residues. Per the germline V gene, CDR1 is MNHEY and CDR2 is SVGAGI. V lost 7 bases, J lost 1 base, and 8 bases lay in between. CDR3 nucleotides: TGTGCCAGCACGGGGATTTCCTACGAGCAGTACTTC. Translated: CASTGISYEQYF.

The rearrangement joins TRBV5-1 to TRBJ2-3; D call uncertain. Trimming shortened V by 0 bases and J by 5 bases, and 10 bases separated the two germline ends. CDR1 SGHRS and CDR2 YFSETQ come from the germline V gene. This CDR3 is built from 14 residues. CDR3 nucleotide sequence: TGCGCCAGCAGCTTGGTCCAATTCGGAGATACGCAGTATTTT. Its translation is CASSLVQFGDTQYF.

This chain joins TRBV10-3 and TRBJ2-2, with 10 bases identical to TRBD1. The V and J ends lost 6 bases and 7 bases, in that order; junction bases with no gene match: 5. The V gene's germline CDR1 is ENHRY and CDR2 SYGVKD. The CDR3 runs 14 residues. The CDR3 protein is CAIRGQGNNGELFF. The DNA of the CDR3 is TGTGCCATCAGGGGACAGGGGAATAACGGGGAGCTGTTTTTT.

The gene calls are TRBV19 and TRBJ1-2; 9 nucleotides agree with TRBD1. This CDR3 region has 13 residues. The germline V gene encodes CDR1 LNHDA and CDR2 SQIVND (reference sequence). V dropped 10 bases and J dropped 4; count of bases not matched to a gene: 7. The CDR3 here is CAIRDREGYGYTF. CDR3 in DNA: TGTGCCATTCGGGACAGGGAAGGCTATGGCTACACCTTC.